This passage covers 8 T cell receptor beta chains from one sample sequenced in a study of blood T cells in healthy people across ages. Next came a second PCR, run for about 7 to 12 cycles, which used a sample-barcoded 5' primer along with a J-beta primer mix. TCRdb recomputed calls from the 5' RACE reads with MiXCR, one row per CDR3 protein. This table holds roughly 680,000 distinct CDR3 sequences, roughly 21% found once. The sequencing input was blood. All receptors derive from a man in his 70s in good health.

This clonotype was picked up a small number of times. The chain recombines TRBV7-8 with TRBJ2-3, with D possibly matching TRBD1 (6 bases). The CDR3 loop spans 15 amino acids. Germline V gives CDR1 SGHVS, CDR2 FQNEAQ. V lost 3 bases and J lost 2, with 12 bases in between. This chain's CDR3 is CASSFGTPFTDTQYF. CDR3 nucleotides: TGTGCCAGCAGCTTCGGGACACCTTTCACAGATACGCAGTATTTT.

The chain links TRBV6-1 to TRBJ2-2; D gene uncertain. Germline CDR1 reads MNHNS; CDR2 reads SASEGT. This CDR3 is built from 12 residues. With 7 bases removed from V and 7 bases from J, the gap between germline ends came to 10 bases. The CDR3 coding sequence is TGTGCCAGCACCCTCTCCGGCGGGGAGCTGTTTTTT. Amino acid sequence: CASTLSGGELFF.

This clonotype came up a few times. The chain links TRBV13 to TRBJ2-3; D gene ambiguous. Germline assignment: CDR1 PRHDT and CDR2 FYEKMQ (reference sequence). The CDR3 runs to 12 residues. The germline V and J ends were trimmed by 5 bases and 5 bases, with 8 bases remaining between them. CDR3 in amino acids: CASSVRLDTQYF. The CDR3 nucleotides are TGTGCCAGCAGCGTCCGACTAGATACGCAGTATTTT.

This clonotype was observed many times. The CDR3 sequence is CATSSGNSYNEQFF. Written as DNA, the CDR3 is TGTGCCACCAGCAGTGGGAACTCCTACAATGAGCAGTTCTTC. The chain couples TRBV15 to TRBJ2-1; the D is unclear. Looked up from germline, CDR1 is LNHNV and CDR2 is YYDKDF (reference sequence). V was clipped by 3 bases and J by 0 bases, with 6 bases between them. The CDR3 has 14 amino acids.

This clonotype was recorded a few times. This sequence joins TRBV6-5 and TRBJ1-5; TRBD1 aligns across 10 bases. Germline loops: CDR1 MNHEY, CDR2 SVGAGI. The CDR3 length is 15 residues. The ends lost 6 bases at V and 3 bases at J; junction bases unmatched: 5. CDR3 nucleotide sequence: TGTGCCAGCAGAGCCGGGACAGGGGCCAATCAGCCCCAGCATTTT. It encodes CASRAGTGANQPQHF.

In this sample, this clonotype turned up many times. The J gene is TRBJ2-3, the V gene TRBV20-1, with D possibly TRBD2 on 5 matching bases. The germline V and J ends were trimmed by 6 bases and 5 bases, with 15 bases remaining between them. Germline assignment: CDR1 DFQATT and CDR2 SNEGSKA (reference sequence). The CDR3 consists of 13 residues. CDR3 loop: CSAGGRRRDTQYF. CDR3 in DNA: TGCAGTGCCGGTGGCAGGAGGAGAGATACGCAGTATTTT.

This clonotype occurred many times. The chain uses TRBV10-2 and TRBJ1-4, with 11 nucleotides matching TRBD1. Germline CDR1 WSHSY, CDR2 SAAADI. The CDR3 runs 14 residues. V trimming: 4 bases; J trimming: 7 bases; junction bases outside the gene matches: 2. Here the CDR3 DNA reads TGCGCCAGCAGTGCCGGGACAGGGGGTGAAAAACTGTTTTTT. Translated, it gives CASSAGTGGEKLFF.

This clonotype turned up a few times. The CDR3 is CASSQSGTRSGTDTQYF. DNA for the CDR3: TGTGCCAGCAGCCAGTCCGGGACTAGAAGTGGCACAGATACGCAGTATTTT. The genes are TRBV3-1 and TRBJ2-3; 8 bases are shared with TRBD2. Trimming took 3 bases from V and 1 from J; bases not matched to a gene: 9. In germline, CDR1 is LGHDT, CDR2 YNNKEL (reference sequence). This CDR3 contains 17 residues.